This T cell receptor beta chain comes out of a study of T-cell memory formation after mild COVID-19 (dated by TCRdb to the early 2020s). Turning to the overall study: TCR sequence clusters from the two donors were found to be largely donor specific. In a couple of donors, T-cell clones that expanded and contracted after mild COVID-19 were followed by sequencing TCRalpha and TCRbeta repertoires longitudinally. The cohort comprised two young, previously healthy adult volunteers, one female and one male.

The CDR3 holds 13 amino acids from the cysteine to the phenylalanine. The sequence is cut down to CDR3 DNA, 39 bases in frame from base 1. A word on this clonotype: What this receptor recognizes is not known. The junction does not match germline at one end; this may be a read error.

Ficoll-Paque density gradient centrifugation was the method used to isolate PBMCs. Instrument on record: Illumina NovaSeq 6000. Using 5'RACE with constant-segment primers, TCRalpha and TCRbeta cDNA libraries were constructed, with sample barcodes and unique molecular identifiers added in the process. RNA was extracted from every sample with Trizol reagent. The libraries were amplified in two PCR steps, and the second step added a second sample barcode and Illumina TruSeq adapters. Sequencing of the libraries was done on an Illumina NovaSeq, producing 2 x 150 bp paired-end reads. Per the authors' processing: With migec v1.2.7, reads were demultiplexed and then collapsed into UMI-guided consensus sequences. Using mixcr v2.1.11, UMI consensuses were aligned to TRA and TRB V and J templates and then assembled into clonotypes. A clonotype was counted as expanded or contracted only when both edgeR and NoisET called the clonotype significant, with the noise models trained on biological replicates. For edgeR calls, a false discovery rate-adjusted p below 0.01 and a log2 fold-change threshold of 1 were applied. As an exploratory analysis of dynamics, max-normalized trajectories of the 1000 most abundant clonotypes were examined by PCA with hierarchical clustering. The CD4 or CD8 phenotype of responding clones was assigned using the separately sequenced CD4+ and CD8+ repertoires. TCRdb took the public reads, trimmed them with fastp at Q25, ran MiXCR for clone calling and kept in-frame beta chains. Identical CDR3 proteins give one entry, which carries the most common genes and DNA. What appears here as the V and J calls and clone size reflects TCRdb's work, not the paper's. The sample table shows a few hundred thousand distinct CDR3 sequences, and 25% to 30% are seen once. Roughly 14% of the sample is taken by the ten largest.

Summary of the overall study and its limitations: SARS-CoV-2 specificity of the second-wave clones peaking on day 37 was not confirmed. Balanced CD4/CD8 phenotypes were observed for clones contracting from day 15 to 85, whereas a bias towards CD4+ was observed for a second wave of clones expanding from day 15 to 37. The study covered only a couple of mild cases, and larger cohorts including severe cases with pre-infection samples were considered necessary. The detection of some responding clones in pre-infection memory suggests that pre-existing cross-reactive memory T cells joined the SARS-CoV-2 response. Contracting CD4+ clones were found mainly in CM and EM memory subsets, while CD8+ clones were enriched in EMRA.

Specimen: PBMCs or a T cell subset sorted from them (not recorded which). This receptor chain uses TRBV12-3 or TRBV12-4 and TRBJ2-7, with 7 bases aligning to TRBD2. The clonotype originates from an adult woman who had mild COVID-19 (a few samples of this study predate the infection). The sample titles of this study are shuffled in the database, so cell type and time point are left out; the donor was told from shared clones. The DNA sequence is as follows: TGTGCCAGCAGCTTAGCGGGCTCCGGCGAGCAGTACTTC. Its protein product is CASSLAGSGEQYF.